Described below is a single TCR beta chain sequence and its context. What it binds is unknown. Produced via immunoSEQ multiplex PCR; TCRdb's table is partial and in-frame only. The sample holds fewer than 850,000 clones; about 96% are singletons and the top ten take under 0.25%. This sample is part of a study of shared clonotypes between healthy human individuals. Study background: Donors were a couple of women and a few men aged 18 to 49. Study-wide points: When compared with the clonotypes that were shared by all four sorted-subset donors, the non-shared clonotypes turned out to have lower generation probabilities. Larger estimated richness was generally seen in naive subsets than in memory subsets.

The naive CD8 population came from CD45RO-negative cells selected for CCR7, without terminally differentiated effector memory CD45RA+ cells. After removal of 1 base from V and 0 bases from J, the junction contained 1 base not matched to a gene. The CDR3 sequence is 15 residues long. CDR1 is SGHKS, CDR2 YYEKEE, per germline (reference sequence). This TCR was sampled from a man aged 30 to 39 in good health. Sequencing was done on a sample of naive CD8+ T cells sorted from blood. The chain recombines TRBV5-5 with TRBJ2-7, with 10 positions matching TRBD2. The CDR3 sequence is CASSLRLAGSYEQYF. CDR3 coding DNA: TGTGCCAGCAGCTTGCGACTAGCGGGCTCCTACGAGCAGTACTTC.